This T cell receptor beta chain was captured by sequencing in a study of cytomegalovirus exposure and HLA in healthy donors. Study outcomes and limitations: In a later analysis, at a false discovery rate of 0.05, some 17,000 TCR beta sequences were associated with HLA alleles. TCR beta sequences reportedly predicted most subjects' HLA-A and HLA-B alleles accurately. TCR beta V segments were, for the most part, productive about 90% or about 30% of the time in an earlier analysis.

PCR amplification relied on 60 Vbeta primers (plus 13 Jbeta primers). The method was immunoSEQ multiplex PCR; TCRdb's version includes in-frame clones alone and lacks a portion of them. The repertoire holds around 130,000 clones, roughly 80% seen once, with 2.1% in the top ten. The sample holds a few counts of this clone. The antigen is unknown. Germline CDR1 MNHEY, CDR2 SVGAGI. V dropped 2 bases and J dropped 3; count of bases not matched to a gene: 4. This CDR3 region has 15 residues. Specimen: PBMCs. This TCR derives from a man aged 30 to 45 in good health and CMV-seronegative. The J gene is TRBJ2-7, the V gene TRBV6-5, with 10 bases aligning to TRBD1. In nucleotides, the CDR3 is TGTGCCAGCAGTTACACGGGACAGGGGTTCTACGAGCAGTACTTC. The encoded protein is CASSYTGQGFYEQYF.